A single sample is the source of the 14 T cell receptor beta chains below, sequenced in a study of T cells in Graves' hyperthyroidism and ophthalmopathy (dated by TCRdb to the late 2010s). Library method: multiplex PCR. Sequencing instrument: Illumina HiSeq 2000. TCR beta CDR3 regions were amplified from RNA transcripts. The TCR CDR3 was subjected to a first round of RT-PCR using the HTBI primer set and the Qiagen OneStep RT-PCR kit. Using fastp trimming at Q25 and MiXCR clonotype assembly, TCRdb reanalyzed the public sequencing data and kept in-frame beta chains. When rows share a CDR3 protein, they turn into one entry using the most common DNA and genes. The sample table shows around 440,000 distinct CDR3 sequences, and 15% to 17% are seen once. Around 7.7% of the sample is in the top ten clones. Source material: blood. The source of these receptors is a woman under 30 with Graves' hyperthyroidism.

V gene TRBV20-1 combines with J gene TRBJ2-7; D gene uncertain. Per the germline V gene, CDR1 is DFQATT and CDR2 is SNEGSKA (reference sequence). Trimming stripped 6 bases from V and 2 bases from J, with 17 bases between. The CDR3 spans 14 residues. The CDR3, as DNA: TGCAGTGCCACCTCCGTAGGGCGACCCTACGAGCAGTACTTC. Translation gives CSATSVGRPYEQYF.

This clonotype was found many times. The chain joins TRBV27 to TRBJ1-5; TRBD1 might be the D (5 bases). V lost 2 bases to trimming and J lost 10 bases, with 9 bases between them. There are 12 residues in the CDR3. Germline CDR1 and CDR2: MNHEY and SMNVEV (reference sequence). CDR3 nucleotides: TGTGCCAGCAGTTTACGGGGGAAACCCCAGCATTTT. It is translated as CASSLRGKPQHF.

This clonotype was recorded at least ten times. CDR3 sequence reads: CAWSSGGADEQFF. CDR3 DNA: TGTGCCTGGAGTAGCGGGGGGGCGGATGAGCAGTTCTTC. This chain uses TRBV30 with TRBJ2-1; 10 bases are a match to TRBD2. The germline CDR1 and CDR2 sequences are GTSNPN and SVGIG (reference sequence). V dropped 2 bases and J dropped 8; count of bases not matched to a gene: 3. The CDR3 contains 13 residues.

This clonotype occurred many times. The V call is TRBV12-3 or TRBV12-4, the J call TRBJ2-5; D remains unclear. The germline V and J ends were trimmed by 3 bases and 0 bases, with 8 bases remaining between them. This CDR3 has 14 residues. This CDR3 reads CASSFWADQETQYF. CDR3 coding DNA: TGTGCCAGCAGTTTCTGGGCGGACCAAGAGACCCAGTACTTC.

This clonotype was observed at least ten times. The genes are TRBV12-3 or TRBV12-4 and TRBJ2-7; D not certain. This CDR3 region has 15 residues. V was cut by 3 bases and J by 3 bases, with 15 bases left in between. CDR3 coding DNA: TGTGCCAGCAGTTTGAAGGGAACGGCCCACTACGAGCAGTACTTC. It translates to CASSLKGTAHYEQYF.

This clonotype was observed a single time. The gene calls are TRBV20-1 and TRBJ1-1; tentatively, D is TRBD1 (6 bases). The CDR3 has 15 amino acids. Germline-derived CDR1 and CDR2 are DFQATT and SNEGSKA (reference sequence). Trimming cost V 0 bases and J 3 bases, with 14 bases left between them. CDR3 amino acids: CSARDFRGKDTEAFF. The DNA of the CDR3 is TGCAGTGCTAGAGATTTCAGGGGCAAAGACACTGAAGCTTTCTTT.

This clonotype came up many times. The rearrangement uses TRBV6-1 and TRBJ2-7; TRBD1 or TRBD2 may be the D gene (5 bases each). Trimming pared 7 bases from V and 1 base from J, leaving 11 bases between. Germline assignment: CDR1 MNHNS and CDR2 SASEGT. The CDR3 loop spans 13 amino acids. The CDR3 loop is CASKSRGSYEQYF. The CDR3 region has the DNA TGTGCCAGCAAGTCGAGGGGTTCCTACGAGCAGTACTTC.

This clonotype was seen ten or more times. The V call is TRBV12-3 or TRBV12-4, the J call TRBJ1-2; 9 bases agree with TRBD1. After removal of 6 bases from V and 8 bases from J, the junction contained 7 bases not matched to a gene. CDR3 size: 13 residues. CDR3 DNA sequence: TGTGCCAGCAGGCAGGGGACAGGGCGCGGCTACACCTTC. Translated: CASRQGTGRGYTF.

CDR3 sequence reads: CASSPYRFSGELFF. The CDR3 coding sequence is TGTGCCAGTAGTCCCTATAGATTTTCGGGGGAGCTGTTTTTT. This chain connects TRBV19 to TRBJ2-2, with unresolved D. Trimming removed 5 bases from V and 8 bases from J, with 15 bases in between. Germline V lookup: CDR1 LNHDA, CDR2 SQIVND (reference sequence). The CDR3 is 14 residues long.

V usage is TRBV3-1 and J usage is TRBJ2-2; D ambiguous. Trimming removed 1 base from V and 8 bases from J, with 11 bases in between. The germline CDR1 and CDR2 sequences are LGHDT and YNNKEL (reference sequence). The length of the CDR3 is 14 residues. Written as DNA, the CDR3 is TGTGCCAGCAGCCAAGGACTCGTCACGGGGGAGCTGTTTTTT. It is translated as CASSQGLVTGELFF.

This clonotype was picked up many times. The chain uses TRBV18 and TRBJ1-5; D ambiguous. Trimming left V 4 bases short and J 2 bases short, with 12 bases between. Germline assignment: CDR1 KGHSH and CDR2 LQKENI. The length of the CDR3 is 15 residues. The DNA for the CDR3 is TGTGCCAGCTCACTTGGCTCGGACGGCAATCAGCCCCAGCATTTT. Amino acids: CASSLGSDGNQPQHF.

The chain carries TRBV12-3 or TRBV12-4 and TRBJ2-3, with 10 bases fitting TRBD1. V lost 5 bases, J lost 4 bases, and 9 bases stayed unmatched. This CDR3 has 16 amino acids. The CDR3 region has the DNA TGTGCCAGCAGTAGCCTCCGGGACAGGGGCCCAGATACGCAGTATTTT. Its protein product is CASSSLRDRGPDTQYF.

The chain carries TRBV6-1 and TRBJ1-1, with 7 bases fitting TRBD1. This CDR3 spans 18 amino acids. Unmatched junction bases numbered 14, after V lost 3 bases and J lost 1 base. In germline, CDR1 is MNHNS, CDR2 SASEGT. The CDR3 is CASSDGGQPEGPNTEAFF. The CDR3 region has the DNA TGTGCCAGCAGTGACGGGGGACAGCCAGAGGGGCCGAACACTGAAGCTTTCTTT.

V and J are TRBV5-1 and TRBJ2-5; D possibly corresponds to TRBD1 (7 bases). This CDR3 has 17 amino acids. Germline CDR1 reads SGHRS; CDR2 reads YFSETQ. V gave up 4 bases and J gave up 4 bases, with 23 bases separating them. CDR3 DNA: TGCGCCAGCAGCAACGGGGGTCTAGCGTCAGGGGGAGAGACCCAGTACTTC. It encodes CASSNGGLASGGETQYF.